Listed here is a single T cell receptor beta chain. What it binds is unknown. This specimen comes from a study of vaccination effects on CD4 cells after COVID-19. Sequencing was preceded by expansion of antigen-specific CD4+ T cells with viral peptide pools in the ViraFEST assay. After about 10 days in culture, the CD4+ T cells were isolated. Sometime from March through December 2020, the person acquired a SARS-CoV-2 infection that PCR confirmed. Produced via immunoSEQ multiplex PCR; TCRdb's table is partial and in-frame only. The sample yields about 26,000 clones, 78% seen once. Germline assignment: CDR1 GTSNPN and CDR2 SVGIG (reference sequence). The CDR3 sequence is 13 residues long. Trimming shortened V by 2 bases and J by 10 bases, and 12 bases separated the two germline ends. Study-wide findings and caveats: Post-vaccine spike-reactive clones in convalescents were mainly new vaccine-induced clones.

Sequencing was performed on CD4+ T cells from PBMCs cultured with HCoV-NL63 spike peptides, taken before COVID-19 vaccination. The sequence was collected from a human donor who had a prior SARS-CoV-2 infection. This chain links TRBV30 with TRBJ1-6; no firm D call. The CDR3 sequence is CAWSLRDLSPLHF. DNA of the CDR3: TGTGCCTGGAGTTTGAGGGATCTGTCACCCCTCCACTTT.